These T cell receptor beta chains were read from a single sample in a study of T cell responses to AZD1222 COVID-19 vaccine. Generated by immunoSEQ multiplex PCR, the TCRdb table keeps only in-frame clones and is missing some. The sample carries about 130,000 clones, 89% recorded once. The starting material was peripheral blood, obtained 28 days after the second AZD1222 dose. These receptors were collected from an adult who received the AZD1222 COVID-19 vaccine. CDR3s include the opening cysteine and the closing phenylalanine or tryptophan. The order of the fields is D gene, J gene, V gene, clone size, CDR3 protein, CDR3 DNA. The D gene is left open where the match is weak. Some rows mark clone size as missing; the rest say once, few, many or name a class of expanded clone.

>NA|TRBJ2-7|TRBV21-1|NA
CASRRRASYEQYF
TGTGCCAGCAGGCGGCGGGCCTCCTACGAGCAGTACTTC
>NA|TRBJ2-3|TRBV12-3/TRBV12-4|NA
CASSGDTQYF
TGTGCCAGCAGTGGAGATACGCAGTATTTT
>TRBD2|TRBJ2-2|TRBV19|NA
CASRRRGLAGAGELFF
TGTGCCAGTAGGAGGCGGGGACTAGCGGGAGCCGGGGAGCTGTTTTTT
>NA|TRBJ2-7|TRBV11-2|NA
CASSEGSWSYEQYF
TGTGCCAGCAGCGAAGGTAGTTGGTCCTACGAGCAGTACTTC
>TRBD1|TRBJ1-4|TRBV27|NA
CASSLLGLGTGGEKLFF
TGTGCCAGCAGTTTATTGGGTCTTGGGACAGGGGGTGAAAAACTGTTTTTT
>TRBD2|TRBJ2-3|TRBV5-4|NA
CASSLELAGGPDTQYF
TGTGCCAGCAGCTTGGAACTAGCGGGAGGGCCCGATACGCAGTATTTT
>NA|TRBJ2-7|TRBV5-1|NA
CASSLRRGYEQYF
TGCGCCAGCAGCTTGAGGCGAGGATACGAGCAGTACTTC
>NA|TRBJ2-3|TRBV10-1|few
CASSPRSGTYTDTQYF
TGCGCCAGCAGCCCAAGGAGCGGTACTTACACAGATACGCAGTATTTT
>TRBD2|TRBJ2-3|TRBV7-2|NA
CASSYSGRAPDTQYF
TGTGCCAGCAGCTATAGCGGGAGGGCCCCAGATACGCAGTATTTT
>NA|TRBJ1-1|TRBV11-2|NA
CASSSFMNTEAFF
TGTGCCAGCAGCTCTTTTATGAACACTGAAGCTTTCTTT
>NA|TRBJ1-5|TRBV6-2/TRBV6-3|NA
CASSDIQGSREPQHF
TGTGCCAGCAGTGACATACAGGGCTCCAGGGAGCCCCAGCATTTT
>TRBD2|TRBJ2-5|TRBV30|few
CAWELAGAGTQYF
TGTGCCTGGGAGCTAGCGGGAGCGGGGACCCAGTACTTC
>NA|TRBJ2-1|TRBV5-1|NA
CASSLDGDEQFF
TGCGCCAGCAGCTTGGATGGGGACGAGCAGTTCTTC
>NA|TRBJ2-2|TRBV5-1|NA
CASSLAGTAGTGELFF
TGCGCCAGCAGCTTGGCCGGGACCGCGGGCACCGGGGAGCTGTTTTTT
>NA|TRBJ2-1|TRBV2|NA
CASSDWEIQFF
TGTGCCAGCAGTGATTGGGAAATCCAGTTCTTC
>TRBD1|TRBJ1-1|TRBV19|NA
CASSAGTGGLTEAFF
TGTGCCAGTAGTGCCGGGACAGGGGGTCTCACTGAAGCTTTCTTT
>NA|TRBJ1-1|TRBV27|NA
CASSPSQGLLGTEAFF
TGTGCCAGCAGTCCGTCACAGGGCCTCCTAGGGACTGAAGCTTTCTTT
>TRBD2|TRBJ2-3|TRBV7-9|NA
CASSFDRLAGGDTQYF
TGTGCCAGCAGCTTCGACCGACTAGCGGGGGGAGATACGCAGTATTTT
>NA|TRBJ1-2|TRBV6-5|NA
CASSYSSGINYGYTF
TGTGCCAGCAGTTACTCTTCAGGGATTAACTATGGCTACACCTTC
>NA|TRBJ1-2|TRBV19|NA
CASSTGGGRNYGYTF
TGTGCCAGTAGTACCGGCGGGGGGCGGAACTATGGCTACACCTTC
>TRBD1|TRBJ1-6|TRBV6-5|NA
CASSGQGNSPLHF
TGTGCCAGCAGCGGACAGGGAAATTCACCCCTCCACTTT
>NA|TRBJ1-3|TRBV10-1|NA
CASSGGSGNTIYF
TGCGCCAGCAGTGGCGGCTCTGGAAACACCATATATTTT
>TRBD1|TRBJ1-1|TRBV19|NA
CASSIDMDGQGFDTEAFF
TGTGCCAGTAGTATAGATATGGACGGACAGGGCTTCGACACTGAAGCTTTCTTT
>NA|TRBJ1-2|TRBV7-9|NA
CASSLGGPYGYTF
TGTGCCAGCAGCTTAGGCGGGCCCTATGGCTACACCTTC
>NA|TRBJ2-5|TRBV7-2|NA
CASSFPPQETQYF
TGTGCCAGCAGCTTTCCACCTCAAGAGACCCAGTACTTC
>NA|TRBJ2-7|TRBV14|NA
CASSNRQGVGYEQYF
TGTGCCAGCAGCAATAGGCAGGGAGTTGGCTACGAGCAGTACTTC
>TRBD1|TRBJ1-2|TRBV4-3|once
CASSQAPPGQGSIGYTF
TGCGCCAGCAGCCAAGCCCCTCCGGGACAGGGTAGTATTGGCTACACCTTC